This T cell receptor beta chain stems from a study of shared clonotypes between healthy human individuals. V dropped 3 bases and J dropped 5; count of bases not matched to a gene: 6. Germline loops: CDR1 MNHEY, CDR2 SMNVEV (reference sequence). This CDR3 comprises 15 residues. CD45RO negativity and positive selection for CCR7 defined naive CD8 cells, a population that excluded terminally differentiated effector memory CD45RA+ cells. How the authors handled the data: Filtering of immunoSEQ junctional sequences could not match full-length read filtering. Repertoires were generated with immunoSEQ multiplex PCR, while TCRdb's copy carries only in-frame clones and drops some. D and trimming come from the DNA, and the V and J calls and clone size come from that table. The repertoire includes about 2.1 million clones, around 93% of them detected once, and less than 2% sits in the top ten.

Material for sequencing was naive CD8+ T cells from PBMCs. The chain combines TRBV27 with TRBJ2-7; TRBD1 matches 11 bases. This sequence was found in a man aged 18 to 30 in good health. Some clones in this sample may be carry-over from other donors' samples. The CDR3 DNA follows: TGTGCCAGCAGTTTTTCCGGGACAGGGGGAGACGAGCAGTACTTC. As protein: CASSFSGTGGDEQYF.